These 6 T cell receptor beta chains were sequenced from one sample in a study of PD-L1 blockade in urothelial cancer. The table came from immunoSEQ multiplex PCR; TCRdb's copy has only in-frame clones and leaves some out. Of some 60,000 clones listed, 86% are singletons. The sample consisted of PBMCs, taken around atezolizumab (anti-PD-L1) treatment. The receptors stem from a man aged 50-59 years with urothelial cancer.

The chain is built from TRBV19 and TRBJ1-1, with 8 bases aligning to TRBD1. J was trimmed by 4 bases and V by 3 bases; bases with no gene match: 4. Germline V gene sequence: CDR1 LNHDA, CDR2 SQIVND (reference sequence). This CDR3 contains 14 residues. The CDR3 here is CASSITTGGTEAFF. The CDR3 bases are TGTGCCAGTAGTATCACAACAGGGGGCACTGAAGCTTTCTTT.

This chain connects TRBV6-6 to TRBJ2-1; 7 bases line up with TRBD2. The V segment lost 7 bases and the J segment 9 bases; nucleotides outside the gene matches: 6. The CDR3 is 12 residues long. Germline CDR1 MNHNY, CDR2 SVGAGI (reference sequence). The CDR3 loop reads CASTMGGSEQFF. CDR3 nucleotides: TGTGCCAGCACCATGGGGGGGAGTGAGCAGTTCTTC.

The table lists this clone with a count of one. The chain has TRBV5-6 and TRBJ2-3; 10 bases map to TRBD2. This CDR3 has 17 amino acids. Germline assignment: CDR1 SGHDT and CDR2 YYEEEE. J lost 5 bases, V lost 0 bases, and 9 bases had no gene match. CDR3 nucleotide sequence: TGTGCCAGCAGCTTGGCGTCCCTAGCGGGAGTGAAAGATACGCAGTATTTT. This gives the protein CASSLASLAGVKDTQYF.

This sequence joins TRBV4-2 and TRBJ2-2, with D possibly being TRBD1 (7 bases). Germline CDR1 is LGHNA and CDR2 is YNFKEQ. The CDR3 runs to 15 residues. The V and J ends lost 2 bases and 1 base respectively, with 8 bases between them. CDR3 in DNA: TGTGCCAGCAGCCAACAGGGGGGGAACACCGGGGAGCTGTTTTTT. Encoded protein: CASSQQGGNTGELFF.

The chain couples TRBV4-1 to TRBJ2-2, with 8 bases lining up with TRBD2. The V segment lost 1 base and the J segment 6 bases; nucleotides outside the gene matches: 4. Germline V lookup: CDR1 MGHRA, CDR2 YSYEKL. The CDR3 is 15 residues long. CDR3 region: CASSQGGLGAGELFF. The CDR3 DNA reads TGCGCCAGCAGCCAAGGGGGACTAGGTGCCGGGGAGCTGTTTTTT.

The rearrangement uses TRBV5-1 and TRBJ1-4; tentative D call: TRBD1 (6 bases). This CDR3 comprises 14 residues. Trimming left V 3 bases short and J 8 bases short, with 14 bases between. The V gene's germline CDR1 is SGHRS and CDR2 YFSETQ. The DNA of the CDR3 is TGCGCCAGCAGCTCACAGGGTTCTGGAGAAAAACTGTTTTTT. Protein product: CASSSQGSGEKLFF.